This TCR beta chain was retrieved from a study of cytomegalovirus exposure and HLA in healthy donors. Study-level results: Most TCR beta V segments were productive about 90% or about 30% of the time in an earlier analysis. Among CMV-associated TCR beta chains, most appeared HLA-restricted in a later analysis. Near-uniform donor sequencing depth was presumed by presence/absence analyses.

This clone was counted a few times. No antigen is known for it. PCR employed 60 Vbeta and 13 Jbeta primers. Assay used: immunoSEQ multiplex PCR; TCRdb lists only in-frame clones, some missing. In the table there are roughly 150,000 clones, roughly 84% of which are singletons. The CDR3 loop spans 17 amino acids. Germline CDR1 is MNHEY and CDR2 is SMNVEV (reference sequence). V lost 4 bases and J 4 bases, leaving 20 bases between the germline ends. This clonotype was sampled from a woman under 30 in good health and CMV-seronegative. The chain employs TRBV27 and TRBJ2-1; D is ambiguous. Specimen: PBMCs. The CDR3 DNA is TGTGCCAGCAGTTCCCCCAGACACGGTCAATTGTACAATGAGCAGTTCTTC. Translated, it gives CASSSPRHGQLYNEQFF.